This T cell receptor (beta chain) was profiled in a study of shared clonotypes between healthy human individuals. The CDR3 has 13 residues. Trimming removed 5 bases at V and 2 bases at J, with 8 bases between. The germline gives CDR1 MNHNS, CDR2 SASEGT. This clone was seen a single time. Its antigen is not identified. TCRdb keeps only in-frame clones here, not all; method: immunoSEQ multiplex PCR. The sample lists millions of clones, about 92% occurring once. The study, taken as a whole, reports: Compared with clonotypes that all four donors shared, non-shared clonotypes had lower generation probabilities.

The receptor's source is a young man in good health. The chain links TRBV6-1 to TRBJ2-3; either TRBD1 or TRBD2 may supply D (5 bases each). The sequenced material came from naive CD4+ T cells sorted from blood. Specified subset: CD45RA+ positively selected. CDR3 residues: CASSQGDTDTQYF. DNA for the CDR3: TGTGCCAGCAGTCAGGGAGACACAGATACGCAGTATTTT.